What follows describes a single T cell receptor beta chain. Its binding antigen is unknown. Within one base of it there is no much larger clone, and no base qualities were kept. The High Capacity cDNA Reverse Transcription Kit was used to reverse transcribe all of the isolated RNA, meaning that expressed TCRB transcripts were what got sequenced. Naive, central memory and regulatory T cell samples underwent deep immunoSEQ sequencing, averaging around 4 million total reads per sample. After sorted cells were lysed in RLT buffer, RNA was extracted with DNase-treated RNeasy Micro or Mini kits, with the choice depending on cell number. Each cell subset was processed separately to prevent cross-contamination, with patient and healthy donor samples processed together. TCRB sequences were amplified from cDNA with the immunoSEQ multiplex PCR, producing 87-bp fragments spanning the CDR3 region. Sequencing of the amplicons was performed on the Illumina HiSeq platform. In the original analysis: Synthetic template baselines were used to correct PCR bias computationally, reads within Hamming distance 2 were collapsed together, and singletons that could not be merged were discarded. Reads were aligned against IMGT so that V, D and J genes, CDR3 length and insertions or deletions at six rearrangement sites could be assigned. Within each subset, clonotype counts were normalized to the number of sorted cells before true diversity and Gini coefficients were calculated with the tcR R package. Repertoire sharing was quantified using the overlap coefficient calculated on TCRB nucleotide sequences. Out-of-frame TCRB sequences from naive cells were analyzed as a proxy for the pre-selection repertoire. Entries here come from immuneACCESS through TCRdb and include only in-frame sequences with V and J called. Some clones fail to appear in such tables; in the studies checked, an unresolved V gene covers under half of the shortfall, and the cause of the remainder is unknown. V and J calls and clone size come straight from that table; D and trimming were deduced from the DNA. For this sample the table gives 200,000 to 300,000 clones, of which just over 20% were detected only once. The ten most abundant clones make up roughly 0.028% of the sample.

Each donor gave one peripheral blood draw, about 110 mL on average, collected into heparinised tubes. A BD FACSAria II and a panel including CD45RO, CCR7, CD25, CD127, CD95 and CD27 were used to sort naive, central memory, regulatory and stem cell-like memory CD4+ T cells. All sorted populations exceeded 95% purity. PBMCs were separated immediately by Lymphoprep density gradient centrifugation and were stained directly, without being cultured. So that batch effects would be minimized, each experiment stained and sorted samples in pairs, pairing one healthy donor with one patient. This sample is drawn from a study of beta chain features in type 1 diabetes (dated by TCRdb to the late 2010s). About the investigation overall: No differences in mean age, gender distribution, total cell number or subset yield were found between patients and healthy donors. A total of 85 million to 140 million sorted cells were examined across all samples, and a strong correlation was observed between cell number per subset and RNA yield. In the study, recently diagnosed type 1 diabetes patients and matched healthy donors were compared on the TCRB repertoires of their sorted circulating CD4+ T cell subsets. Naive and central memory subsets were obtained from all 30 or so donors, but regulatory and stem cell-like memory subsets were isolated from only 8 patients and roughly 8 healthy donors. The investigation overall reported the following: At VDJ recombination sites, patients with type 1 diabetes made fewer insertions and deleted more nucleotides, a pattern implying thymic rearrangement abnormalities. Type 1 diabetes patients showed a moderate but significant shortening of TCRB CDR3 length in all four CD4+ subsets. Because the HLA sub-analyses included only small numbers of individuals, any influence of HLA type on TCRB rearrangement was left unresolved. Naive, central memory and regulatory TCRB repertoires appeared to be more similar among patients than among healthy donors. Because cDNA was sequenced instead of genomic DNA, activated cells with high expression could be over-represented, although the groups did not differ in activation or CD3 levels. Shorter templates might have been favored by PCR, but patient and control samples were amplified and corrected together, so both groups would have been affected equally by any skew.

The CDR3 holds 16 amino acids from the cysteine to the phenylalanine. Just CDR3 DNA is preserved here, 48 bases in frame from base 1. The germline V gene sets CDR1 to MGHRA and CDR2 to YSYEKL. Trimming costs V 1 base and J 3 bases, and their ends lie 13 bases apart. The rearranged segments are TRBV4-1 and TRBJ1-5; the D gene cannot be resolved reliably. The clonotype was recovered from a middle-aged woman with type 1 diabetes. The sample consisted of naive CD4+ T cells from blood. The intended sense of this specimen's cell subset or site label: true naive CD4+ T cells. The DNA sequence is as follows: TGCGCCAGCAGCCAAGTTCTAGGAGGCGTCAATCAGCCCCAGCATTTT. Its protein product is CASSQVLGGVNQPQHF.